Below, 11 T cell receptor beta chains from the same sample are listed, as sequenced in a study of T cells after yellow fever vaccination. TCRdb fed the 5' RACE reads into MiXCR, producing one record per CDR3 protein. The data show about 300,000 distinct CDR3 sequences, around 4.1% seen once. Sequencing used PBMCs, obtained 5 days after the yellow fever booster vaccination. These receptors were taken from a man between 18 and 29 years old who received the YFV17D yellow fever vaccine.

In its sample, this clonotype was seen a few times. This sequence joins TRBV9 and TRBJ2-3; D unresolved. V lost 0 bases and J 2 bases, leaving 7 bases between the germline ends. This CDR3 is 14 amino acids long. CDR1 and CDR2 (germline): SGDLS, YYNGEE. CDR3 bases: TGTGCCAGCAGCGTAGTGCGGCTCACAGATACGCAGTATTTT. Protein product: CASSVVRLTDTQYF. The full variable domain, in which reference TRBV9 and TRBJ2-3 provide the parts outside the CDR3, is DSGVTQTPKHLITATGQRVTLRCSPRSGDLSVYWYQQSLDQGLQFLIQYYNGEERAKGNILERFSAQQFPDLHSELNLSSLELGDSALYFCASSVVRLTDTQYFGPGTRLTVL.

This clonotype was observed a few times. At one boundary the junction diverges from the germline segment, which might be a read error. The genes are TRBV7-9 and TRBJ2-1; tentatively, D is TRBD2 (5 bases). CDR3 length: 13 amino acids. CDR1 and CDR2 from the germline V gene are SEHNR and FQNEAQ (reference sequence). Here the CDR3 DNA reads TGTGCCAGCAGCTTGAATCGGGGAGACGTTTTGATCTTC. Its translation: CASSLNRGDVLIF.

This clonotype was observed a few times. The CDR3 loop is CASRHQFSGELFF. The CDR3 coding sequence is TGTGCCAGCAGACACCAGTTCTCCGGGGAGCTGTTTTTT. This chain joins TRBV6-2 or TRBV6-3 and TRBJ2-2; D call uncertain. This CDR3 has 13 residues. CDR1 is MNHEY, CDR2 SVGEGT, per germline. V dropped 6 bases and J dropped 6 bases, with 11 bases sitting between them.

The V call is TRBV29-1, the J call TRBJ2-2; tentative D call: TRBD1 (6 bases). Germline V gene data show CDR1 as SQVTM and CDR2 as ANQGSEA. The CDR3 is 15 amino acids. Trimming shortened V by 2 bases and J by 4 bases, and 14 bases separated the two germline ends. CDR3 sequence: CSVEKGRGSTGELFF. The DNA of the CDR3 is TGCAGCGTTGAAAAGGGCAGGGGATCCACCGGGGAGCTGTTTTTT.

This clonotype came up many times. The CDR3, as DNA: TGTGCCAGCAGGCACGGGGGGGCAGGGGCAATGTCGGAGCAGTTCTTC. Translation gives CASRHGGAGAMSEQFF. The rearrangement uses TRBV12-3 or TRBV12-4 and TRBJ2-1, with 8 positions matching TRBD2. V dropped 6 bases and J dropped 10; count of bases not matched to a gene: 17. The CDR3 extends over 16 amino acids.

The V and J genes are TRBV10-3 and TRBJ2-5, with 11 bases aligning to TRBD2. Looked up from germline, CDR1 is ENHRY and CDR2 is SYGVKD. The CDR3 is made up of 14 amino acids. The junction had 6 bases not matched to a gene; V was cut back by 7 bases and J by 5 bases. The CDR3 DNA follows: TGTGCCATCAAGACTAGCGGGGCGGGGGAGACCCAGTACTTC. Translation: CAIKTSGAGETQYF.

This chain connects TRBV19 to TRBJ1-2; a weak D match, TRBD1 (6 bases). V was clipped by 8 bases and J by 2 bases, with 18 bases between them. Germline-derived CDR1 and CDR2 are LNHDA and SQIVND (reference sequence). This CDR3 has 15 amino acids. CDR3 in DNA: TGTGCCAGTCGGATGGACAGCCGAGAGAACTATGGCTACACCTTC. Its protein is CASRMDSRENYGYTF.

This clonotype was picked up many times. The J gene is TRBJ1-1, the V gene TRBV5-1; D is perhaps TRBD1 (6 bases). The V gene's germline CDR1 is SGHRS and CDR2 YFSETQ. The length of the CDR3 is 15 residues. Trimming left V 5 bases short and J 0 bases short, with 14 bases between. This chain's CDR3 is CASRREGDMNTEAFF. CDR3 DNA: TGCGCCAGCAGACGGGAGGGGGACATGAACACTGAAGCTTTCTTT.

This chain uses TRBV12-3 or TRBV12-4 with TRBJ2-5, with 12 bases that match TRBD2. The CDR3 is 17 residues long. The ends lost 3 bases at V and 2 bases at J; junction bases unmatched: 7. In DNA form, the CDR3 reads TGTGCCAGCAGTTTCCCTAGCGGGGGGGCTAGTCAAGAGACCCAGTACTTC. This codes for CASSFPSGGASQETQYF.

This clonotype came up many times. This chain uses TRBV6-2 or TRBV6-3 with TRBJ1-6, with 8 positions matching TRBD1. The V gene's germline CDR1 is MNHEY and CDR2 SVGEGT. The CDR3 contains 14 residues. Unmatched junction bases numbered 8, after V lost 5 bases and J lost 11 bases. In DNA form, the CDR3 reads TGTGCCAGCAGTCAAGTCAGGGGGCCGACACCCCTCCACTTT. Translation gives CASSQVRGPTPLHF.

For this clonotype: The CDR3 end shows no conserved phenylalanine or tryptophan, and so a read error is likely. The DNA of the CDR3 is TGTGCCAGCAGTTTCCGCTGGGCAGCTTCAGATACGCAGTATTAT. It yields the protein CASSFRWAASDTQYY. The chain employs TRBV12-3 or TRBV12-4 and TRBJ2-3; D unclear. V lost 3 bases and J lost 4, with 14 bases in between. This CDR3 contains 15 residues.